The clone carrying this TCR beta chain was detected only a few times. The data belong to a study of beta chain features in type 1 diabetes. cDNA synthesis used the whole RNA isolate, giving expressed TCRB sequences. Profiling relied on immunoSEQ multiplex PCR, and the TCRdb table lists in-frame clones only, not all of them. The sample contains about 360,000 clones, roughly an eighth of which appear only once. V gave up 4 bases and J gave up 8 bases, with 12 bases separating them. The CDR3 loop spans 13 amino acids. Germline V lookup: CDR1 SEHNR, CDR2 FQNEAQ (reference sequence). Sorting based on CD45RO/CCR7/CD25/CD127/CD95/CD27 separated CD4+ naive, central memory, regulatory and stem cell-like memory cells.

This receptor was obtained from a man aged 18-30 years in good health. Input material: naive CD4+ T cells from blood. The chain combines TRBV7-9 with TRBJ1-5, with D tentatively TRBD1 (5 bases). For the CDR3, the DNA is TGTGCCAGCAGCTCCGGGGGGAGGGAGCCCCAGCATTTT. It yields the protein CASSSGGREPQHF.